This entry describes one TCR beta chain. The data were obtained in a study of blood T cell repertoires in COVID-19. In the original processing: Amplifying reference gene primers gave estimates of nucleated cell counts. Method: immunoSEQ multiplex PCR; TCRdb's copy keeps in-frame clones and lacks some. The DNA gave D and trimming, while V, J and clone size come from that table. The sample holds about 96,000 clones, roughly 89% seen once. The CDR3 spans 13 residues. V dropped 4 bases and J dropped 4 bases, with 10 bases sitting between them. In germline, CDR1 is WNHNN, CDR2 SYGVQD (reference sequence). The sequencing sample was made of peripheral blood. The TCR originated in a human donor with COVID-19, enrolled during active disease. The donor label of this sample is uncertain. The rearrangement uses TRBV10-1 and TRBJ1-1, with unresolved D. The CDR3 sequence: CASSVEGGTEAFF. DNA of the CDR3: TGCGCCAGCAGTGTAGAGGGCGGCACTGAAGCTTTCTTT.